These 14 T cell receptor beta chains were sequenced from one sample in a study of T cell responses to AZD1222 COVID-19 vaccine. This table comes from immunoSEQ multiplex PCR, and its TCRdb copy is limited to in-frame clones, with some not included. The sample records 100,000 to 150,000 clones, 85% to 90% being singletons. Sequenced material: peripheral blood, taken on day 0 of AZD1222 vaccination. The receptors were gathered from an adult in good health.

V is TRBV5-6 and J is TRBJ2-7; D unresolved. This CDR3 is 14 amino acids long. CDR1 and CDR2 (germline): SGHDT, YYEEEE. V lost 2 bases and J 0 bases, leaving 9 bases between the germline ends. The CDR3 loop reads CASSFTPLSYEQYF. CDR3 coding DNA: TGTGCCAGCAGCTTCACACCCCTCTCCTACGAGCAGTACTTC.

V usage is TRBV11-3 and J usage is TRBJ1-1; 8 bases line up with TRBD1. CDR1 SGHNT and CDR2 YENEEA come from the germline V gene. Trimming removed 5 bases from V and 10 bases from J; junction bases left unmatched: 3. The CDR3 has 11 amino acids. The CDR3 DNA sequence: TGTGCCAGCAGCCGGGACAGGCGAGCTTTCTTT. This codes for CASSRDRRAFF.

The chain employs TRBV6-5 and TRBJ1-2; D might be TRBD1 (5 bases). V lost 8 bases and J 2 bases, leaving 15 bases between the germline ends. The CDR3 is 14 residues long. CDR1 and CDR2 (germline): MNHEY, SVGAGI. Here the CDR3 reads CASFSPDINYGYTF. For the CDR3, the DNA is TGTGCCAGCTTTTCCCCGGACATCAACTATGGCTACACCTTC.

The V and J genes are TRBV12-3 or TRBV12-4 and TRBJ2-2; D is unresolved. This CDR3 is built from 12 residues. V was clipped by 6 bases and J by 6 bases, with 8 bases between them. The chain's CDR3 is CASSSDAGELFF. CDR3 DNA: TGTGCCAGCAGCTCGGACGCCGGGGAGCTGTTTTTT.

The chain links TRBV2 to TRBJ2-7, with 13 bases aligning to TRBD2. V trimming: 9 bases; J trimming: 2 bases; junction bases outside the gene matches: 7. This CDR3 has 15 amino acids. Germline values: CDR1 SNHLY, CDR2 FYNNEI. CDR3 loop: CASTLAGGDPYEQYF. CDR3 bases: TGTGCCAGTACACTAGCGGGAGGGGACCCCTACGAGCAGTACTTC.

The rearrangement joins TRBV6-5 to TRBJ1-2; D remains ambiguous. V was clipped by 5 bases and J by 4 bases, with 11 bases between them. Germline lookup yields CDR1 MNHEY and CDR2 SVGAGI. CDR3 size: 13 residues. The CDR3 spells CASSPPGFYGYTF. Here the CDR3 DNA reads TGTGCCAGCAGTCCTCCAGGTTTCTATGGCTACACCTTC.

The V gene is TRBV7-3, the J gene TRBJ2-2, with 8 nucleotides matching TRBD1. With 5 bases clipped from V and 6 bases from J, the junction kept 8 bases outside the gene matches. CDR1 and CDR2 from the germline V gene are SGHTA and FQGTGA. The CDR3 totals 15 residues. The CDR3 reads CASSPGTGSAGELFF. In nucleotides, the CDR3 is TGTGCCAGCAGCCCGGGGACAGGTAGCGCCGGGGAGCTGTTTTTT.

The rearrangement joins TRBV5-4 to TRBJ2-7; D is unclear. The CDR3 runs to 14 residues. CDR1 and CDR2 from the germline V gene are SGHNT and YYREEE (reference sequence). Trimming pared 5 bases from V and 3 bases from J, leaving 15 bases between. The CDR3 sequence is CASSSTPDNYEQYF. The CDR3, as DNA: TGTGCCAGCAGTTCTACGCCAGATAACTACGAGCAGTACTTC.

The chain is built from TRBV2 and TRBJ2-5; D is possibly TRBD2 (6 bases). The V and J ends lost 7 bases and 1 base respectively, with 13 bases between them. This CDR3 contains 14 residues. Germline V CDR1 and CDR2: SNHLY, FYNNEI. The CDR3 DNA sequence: TGTGCCAGCACTACTAGCCCACCCCAAGAGACCCAGTACTTC. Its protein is CASTTSPPQETQYF.

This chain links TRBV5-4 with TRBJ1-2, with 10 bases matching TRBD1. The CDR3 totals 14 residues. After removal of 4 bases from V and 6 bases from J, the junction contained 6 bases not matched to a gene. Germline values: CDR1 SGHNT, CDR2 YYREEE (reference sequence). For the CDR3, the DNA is TGTGCCAGCAGCCCCCCGACAGGGGGCCATGGCTACACCTTC. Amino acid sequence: CASSPPTGGHGYTF.

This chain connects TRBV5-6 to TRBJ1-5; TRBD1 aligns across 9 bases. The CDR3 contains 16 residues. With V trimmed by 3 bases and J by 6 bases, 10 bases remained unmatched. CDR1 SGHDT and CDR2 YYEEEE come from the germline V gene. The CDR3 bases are TGTGCCAGCAGCTCCACAGGGGGCGGTGGTAGTCAGCCCCAGCATTTT. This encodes CASSSTGGGGSQPQHF.

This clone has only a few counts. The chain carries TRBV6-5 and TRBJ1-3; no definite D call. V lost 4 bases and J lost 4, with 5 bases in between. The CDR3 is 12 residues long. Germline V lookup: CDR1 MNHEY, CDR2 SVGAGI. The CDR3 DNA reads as TGTGCCAGCAGTTCCGACGGAAACACCATATATTTT. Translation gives CASSSDGNTIYF.

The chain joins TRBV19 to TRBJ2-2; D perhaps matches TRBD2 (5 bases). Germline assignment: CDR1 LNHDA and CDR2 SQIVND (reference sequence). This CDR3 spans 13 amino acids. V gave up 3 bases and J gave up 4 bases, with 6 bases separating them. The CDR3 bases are TGTGCCAGTAGTATGGCGGGCACCGGGGAGCTGTTTTTT. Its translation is CASSMAGTGELFF.

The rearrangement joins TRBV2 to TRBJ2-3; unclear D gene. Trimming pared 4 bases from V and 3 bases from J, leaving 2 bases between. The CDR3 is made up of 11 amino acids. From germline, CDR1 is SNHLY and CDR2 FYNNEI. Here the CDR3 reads CASSVTDTQYF. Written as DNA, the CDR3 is TGTGCCAGCAGTGTGACAGATACGCAGTATTTT.